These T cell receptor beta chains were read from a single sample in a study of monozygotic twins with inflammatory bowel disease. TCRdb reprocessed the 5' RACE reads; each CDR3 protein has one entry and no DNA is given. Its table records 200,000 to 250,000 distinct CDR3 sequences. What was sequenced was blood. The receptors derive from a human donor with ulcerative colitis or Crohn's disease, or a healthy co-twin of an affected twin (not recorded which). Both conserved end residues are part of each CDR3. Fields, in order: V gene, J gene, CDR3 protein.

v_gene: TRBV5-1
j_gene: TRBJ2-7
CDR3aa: CASSWSGAGGYEQYF

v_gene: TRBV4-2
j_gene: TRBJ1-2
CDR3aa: CASSQNRDSHYGYTF

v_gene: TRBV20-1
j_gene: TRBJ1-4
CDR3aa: CSATGTGNEKLFF

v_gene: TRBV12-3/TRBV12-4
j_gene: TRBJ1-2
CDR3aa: CASRGNYGYTF

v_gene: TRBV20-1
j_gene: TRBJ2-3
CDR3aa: CSAFAISGSTDTQYF

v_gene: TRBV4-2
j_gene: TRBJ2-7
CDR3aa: CASSQEMGLATEQYF

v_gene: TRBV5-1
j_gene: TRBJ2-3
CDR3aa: CASSLASMRTDTQYF

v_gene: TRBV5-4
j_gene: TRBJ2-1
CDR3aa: CASSGGSTYNEQFF

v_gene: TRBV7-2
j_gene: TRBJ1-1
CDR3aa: CASSTGQGRPEAFF

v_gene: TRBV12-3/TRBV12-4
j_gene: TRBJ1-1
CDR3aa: CASSLSLQNTEAFF

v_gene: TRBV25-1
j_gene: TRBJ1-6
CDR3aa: CASRAPGSPLHF